This T cell receptor beta chain was identified in a study of CD8+CD57+ T cells in acquired aplastic anemia. Across the whole study: DNA from sorted CD4+ and CD8+ cells averaged roughly 3.2 ug.

Trimming removed 5 bases from V and 8 bases from J, with 15 bases in between. The CDR3 is made up of 13 amino acids. Germline V gene data show CDR1 as SGHVS and CDR2 as FQNEAQ. Study-wide points: Patients did not significantly differ from controls in CD8+ Simpson's diversity.

According to the study, genomic DNA was the template for TCR beta VDJ and CDR3 profiling. From the reads, TCRdb called clonotypes with MiXCR, one entry per CDR3 protein. Of more than 150,000 distinct CDR3 sequences in the sample, 50% to 75% are singletons; the top ten hold about 43%. Only a few counts were recorded for this clonotype. Its specificity is not known. The sequence came from a human donor with severe aplastic anemia or a healthy control (not recorded which). The specimen sequenced was sorted CD4+, CD8+, or CD8+CD57+ T cells (not recorded which) from PBMCs. The rearrangement uses TRBV7-8 and TRBJ1-1; D perhaps matches TRBD1 (6 bases). Here the CDR3 reads CASSQTGQSEAFF. DNA of the CDR3: TGTGCCAGCAGCCAAACGGGACAATCGGAAGCTTTCTTT.